This TCR beta chain was captured by sequencing in a study of blood T cells in healthy people across ages. Together with a sample-barcoded 5' primer, a J-beta primer mix was included in a second PCR lasting about 6 to 11 cycles. TCRdb re-analysed the 5' RACE reads in MiXCR, keeping a single row per CDR3 protein. The profile shows roughly 700,000 distinct CDR3 sequences, 25% of them singletons. V lost 3 bases and J 7 bases, leaving 15 bases between the germline ends. This CDR3 comprises 15 residues. Germline CDR1 and CDR2: MNHEY and SMNVEV (reference sequence). These data also featured in a second study, about T cells of mothers and their children.

Sequencing was performed on blood. The chain has TRBV27 and TRBJ1-4, with a weak D call TRBD1 (6 bases). This sequence originates from a boy younger than 18 in good health. The CDR3 loop is CASSFSGGLGEKLFF. The CDR3 nucleotides are TGTGCCAGCAGTTTCTCGGGGGGGCTGGGTGAAAAACTGTTTTTT. The full variable domain, in which reference TRBV27 and TRBJ1-4 provide the parts outside the CDR3, is EAQVTQNPRYLITVTGKKLTVTCSQNMNHEYMSWYRQDPGLGLRQIYYSMNVEVTDKGDVPEGYKVSRKEKRNFPLILESPSPNQTSLYFCASSFSGGLGEKLFFGSGTQLSVL.